These 30 T cell receptor beta chains originate from one sample sequenced in a study of Graves' ophthalmopathy and Graves' hyperthyroidism (dated by TCRdb to the late 2010s). Sequencing relied on an Illumina HiSeq 2000. For repertoire sequencing, the TCR beta CDR3 regions were amplified from RNA transcripts. A first-round RT-PCR used HTBI primers with the Qiagen OneStep RT-PCR kit, followed by a second-round multiplex PCR, size selection and purification. The public reads were reprocessed in TCRdb via fastp at Q25 and MiXCR, keeping in-frame beta chains. Rows are combined by CDR3 protein, so each entry shows the most common genes and DNA. The sample contains just over 600,000 distinct CDR3 sequences, about 24% of them found a single time. Of the sample, more than 5.5% falls within the top ten clones. The sample consisted of peripheral blood. These receptors came from a young woman with stable Graves' hyperthyroidism. Some clones in this sample may be carry-over from other donors' samples. Donor details come from another sample of the same person, matched by shared clones.

The chain joins TRBV27 to TRBJ2-7; D not resolved. Germline V gene lookup returns CDR1 MNHEY and CDR2 SMNVEV (reference sequence). The CDR3 extends over 13 amino acids. The V gene lost 5 bases and the J gene lost 4 bases, with 12 bases spanning the gap. CDR3 nucleotides: TGTGCCAGCAGTGCTTTTACTGGGTACGAGCAGTACTTC. Translated: CASSAFTGYEQYF.

In its sample, this clonotype was seen many times. V and J are TRBV24-1 and TRBJ1-1; D is ambiguous. The CDR3 length is 13 residues. The V end lost 3 bases, the J end lost 5 bases, and 9 bases lay between the germline ends. Germline-derived CDR1 and CDR2 are KGHDR and SFDVKD. CDR3 bases: TGTGCCACCAGTGATGCCCATGAAACTGAAGCTTTCTTT. This encodes CATSDAHETEAFF.

This clonotype has at least ten counts. This may come from a read error, since a much larger clone is one base off. Given the absence of the conserved phenylalanine or tryptophan at the CDR3 end, a read error is likely. This chain connects TRBV29-1 to TRBJ1-2, with a possible D match to TRBD1 (5 bases). The CDR3 totals 12 residues. Germline V gene data show CDR1 as SQVTM and CDR2 as ANQGSEA. Trimming pared 8 bases from V and 4 bases from J, leaving 14 bases between. CDR3 residues: CSISGDGYGYTY. Here the CDR3 DNA reads TGCAGCATCTCGGGGGACGGCTATGGCTACACCTAC.

This clonotype was counted at least ten times. The CDR3 sequence: CASDRGERGATEAFF. In DNA, the CDR3 is TGTGCCAGCGATCGCGGGGAAAGGGGAGCCACTGAAGCTTTCTTT. The chain recombines TRBV12-3 or TRBV12-4 with TRBJ1-1; D possibly corresponds to TRBD1 (5 bases). This CDR3 is 15 amino acids long. V shed 8 bases and J shed 4 bases, with 20 bases lying between them.

This sequence joins TRBV20-1 and TRBJ2-5; the D gene is possibly TRBD2 (6 bases). Germline loops: CDR1 DFQATT, CDR2 SNEGSKA (reference sequence). Deletions cut 3 bases from V and 4 bases from J, with 18 bases between. The CDR3 has 15 amino acids. CDR3 residues: CSASPRSGVGETQYF. DNA for the CDR3: TGCAGTGCTAGTCCCCGCTCGGGGGTGGGAGAGACCCAGTACTTC.

The table lists this clonotype with many counts. One end of the junction fails to match germline, which may point to a read error. V and J are TRBV7-9 and TRBJ2-7, with D tentatively TRBD1 (6 bases). Germline V gives CDR1 SEHNR, CDR2 FQNEAQ (reference sequence). This CDR3 has 14 amino acids. CDR3 residues: CAGSFWDTAYEQYF. CDR3 in DNA: TGTGCCGGCAGCTTCTGGGACACAGCCTACGAGCAGTACTTC.

This clonotype was counted at least ten times. V usage is TRBV7-9 and J usage is TRBJ1-1; D is unclear. V shed 4 bases and J shed 3 bases, with 15 bases lying between them. Germline V lookup: CDR1 SEHNR, CDR2 FQNEAQ (reference sequence). There are 15 residues in the CDR3. CDR3 in DNA: TGTGCCAGCAGCTCCCCGGAAGGGTCGCACACTGAAGCTTTCTTT. Encoded protein: CASSSPEGSHTEAFF.

The gene calls are TRBV7-9 and TRBJ1-6, with TRBD1 as a possible D gene (6 bases). The CDR3 consists of 13 residues. The V end lost 5 bases, the J end lost 9 bases, and 11 bases lay between the germline ends. Germline loops: CDR1 SEHNR, CDR2 FQNEAQ (reference sequence). Here the CDR3 reads CASSGGLGSPLHF. CDR3 bases: TGTGCCAGCAGCGGGGGCTTGGGTTCACCCCTCCACTTT.

This clonotype appeared once. This sequence joins TRBV6-5 and TRBJ2-7, with 11 bases matching TRBD2. Germline trimming cut 4 bases from V and 6 bases from J; bases unmatched to any gene: 8. CDR1 is MNHEY and CDR2 is SVGAGI in the germline V gene. The CDR3 sequence is 15 residues long. The CDR3 DNA reads TGTGCCAGCAGTTTCGATTCTAGCGGGAGGAGCGAGCAGTACTTC. It codes for CASSFDSSGRSEQYF.

CDR3 DNA: TGTGCCAGCAGTACTCGGACAGGGAGCTCCTACGAGCAGTACTTC. Translating it yields CASSTRTGSSYEQYF. The chain has TRBV28 and TRBJ2-7; 8 bases line up with TRBD1. CDR1 and CDR2 from the germline V gene are MDHEN and SYDVKM. Trimming removed 5 bases from V and 0 bases from J; junction bases left unmatched: 6. The CDR3 runs to 15 residues.

This clonotype came up many times. This sequence joins TRBV14 and TRBJ1-5; D may be TRBD1 (6 bases). From germline, CDR1 is SGHDN and CDR2 FVKESK. This CDR3 contains 15 residues. V was trimmed by 4 bases and J by 7 bases, leaving 17 bases between them. CDR3: CASSRGGAGWQPQHF. Written as DNA, the CDR3 is TGTGCCAGCAGCCGAGGGGGGGCAGGTTGGCAGCCCCAGCATTTT.

This clonotype was seen repeatedly, ten times or more. This may stem from a read error, because a much larger clone lies one nucleotide away. The V call is TRBV7-2, the J call TRBJ2-5, with 8 bases aligning to TRBD1. Trimming cost V 5 bases and J 4 bases; bases outside gene matches: 3. The CDR3 sequence is 13 residues long. CDR1 and CDR2 from the germline V gene are SGHTA and FQGNSA. DNA for the CDR3: TGTGCCAGCAGCCTCAGGGGGCTAGAGACCCAGTACTTC. This sequence encodes CASSLRGLETQYF. Looking up the rest from reference TRBV7-2 and TRBJ2-5 gives the full variable domain: GAGVSQSPSNKVTEKGKDVELRCDPISGHTALYWYRQSLGQGLEFLIYFQGNSAPDKSGLPSDRFSAERTGGSVSTLTIQRTQQEDSAVYLCASSLRGLETQYFGPGTRLLVL.

This clonotype has more than one count but fewer than ten. The rearrangement joins TRBV5-1 to TRBJ1-1; D remains ambiguous. The CDR3 consists of 13 residues. The V and J ends lost 4 bases and 2 bases respectively, with 9 bases between them. The germline V gene encodes CDR1 SGHRS and CDR2 YFSETQ. The CDR3 nucleotides read TGCGCCAGCAGCCAACCGGGAAACACTGAAGCTTTCTTT. Its translation: CASSQPGNTEAFF.

The chain carries TRBV20-1 and TRBJ1-2, with unresolved D. The V and J ends lost 2 bases and 4 bases respectively, with 20 bases between them. The length of the CDR3 is 16 residues. From germline, CDR1 is DFQATT and CDR2 SNEGSKA (reference sequence). The CDR3 DNA reads TGCAGTGCTAGACAAAGAGCCGGTCTCCTGGGCTATGGCTACACCTTC. Protein sequence: CSARQRAGLLGYGYTF.

Many counts were recorded for this clonotype. The genes are TRBV12-3 or TRBV12-4 and TRBJ1-5; tentatively, D is TRBD1 (5 bases). The CDR3 has 14 amino acids. With 2 bases removed from V and 3 bases from J, the gap between germline ends came to 8 bases. The chain's CDR3 is CASSLRTNNQPQHF. CDR3 DNA sequence: TGTGCCAGCAGTTTAAGGACAAACAATCAGCCCCAGCATTTT.

The rearrangement uses TRBV2 and TRBJ2-5, with D perhaps TRBD1 (6 bases). V dropped 1 base and J dropped 2 bases, with 11 bases sitting between them. CDR1 is SNHLY, CDR2 FYNNEI, per germline. This CDR3 region has 15 residues. CDR3 residues: CASSEDWGQQETQYF. The CDR3 coding sequence is TGTGCCAGCAGTGAAGATTGGGGACAACAAGAGACCCAGTACTTC. The variable domain in full, completed from reference TRBV2 and TRBJ2-5, reads EPEVTQTPSHQVTQMGQEVILRCVPISNHLYFYWYRQILGQKVEFLVSFYNNEISEKSEIFDDQFSVERPDGSNFTLKIRSTKLEDSAMYFCASSEDWGQQETQYFGPGTRLLVL.

This clonotype came up many times. J is TRBJ1-5 and V is TRBV6-5; D unclear. Germline-derived CDR1 and CDR2 are MNHEY and SVGAGI. This CDR3 comprises 15 residues. Trimming left V 8 bases short and J 1 base short, with 15 bases between. The CDR3 protein is CASSEGFRSNQPQHF. CDR3 in DNA: TGTGCCAGCTCAGAAGGGTTCCGGAGCAATCAGCCCCAGCATTTT.

This clonotype was picked up a small number of times. In nucleotides, the CDR3 is TGTGCCAGCAGCCGACCCCCGGACAGGGGAGCCTACGAGCAGTACTTC. Encoded protein: CASSRPPDRGAYEQYF. The chain joins TRBV11-2 to TRBJ2-7, with 9 nucleotides matching TRBD1. This CDR3 comprises 16 residues. The junction had 10 bases not matched to a gene; V was cut back by 5 bases and J by 2 bases. The germline V gene has CDR1 SGHAT and CDR2 FQNNGV.

The chain carries TRBV30 and TRBJ1-1; D unclear. This CDR3 region has 13 residues. V was cut by 0 bases and J by 1 base, with 6 bases left in between. Germline-derived CDR1 and CDR2 are GTSNPN and SVGIG (reference sequence). The CDR3 DNA follows: TGTGCCTGGAGTGTATTTGGGAACACTGAAGCTTTCTTT. Protein product: CAWSVFGNTEAFF.

The chain is built from TRBV11-2 and TRBJ2-5; 7 bases are shared with TRBD2. Trimming cost V 4 bases and J 0 bases; bases outside gene matches: 11. The length of the CDR3 is 17 residues. The germline V gene encodes CDR1 SGHAT and CDR2 FQNNGV. The CDR3 is CASSSGGGGPYQETQYF. Written as DNA, the CDR3 is TGTGCCAGCAGCTCCGGTGGCGGGGGACCGTACCAAGAGACCCAGTACTTC.

This clonotype has ten or more counts. The chain uses TRBV12-3 or TRBV12-4 and TRBJ2-5; tentatively, D is TRBD1 (8 bases). V lost 4 bases and J lost 9, with 21 bases in between. The CDR3 spans 15 residues. This CDR3 reads CASSYRRGLREAQYF. DNA for the CDR3: TGTGCCAGCAGTTACCGCAGGGGGCTCCGGGAGGCCCAGTACTTC.

This clonotype appeared a few times. V usage is TRBV15 and J usage is TRBJ1-2, with a tentative D call TRBD1 (5 bases). CDR1 is LNHNV, CDR2 YYDKDF, per germline (reference sequence). This CDR3 spans 15 amino acids. Deletions cut 1 base from V and 4 bases from J, with 13 bases between. CDR3 loop: CATSRAPQVFYGYTF. The CDR3 nucleotides are TGTGCCACCAGCAGAGCCCCACAGGTCTTCTATGGCTACACCTTC.

This clonotype appeared once. The chain has TRBV27 and TRBJ2-2; D gene ambiguous. The CDR3 is 14 residues long. The germline V and J ends were trimmed by 3 bases and 1 base, with 6 bases remaining between them. Germline V lookup: CDR1 MNHEY, CDR2 SMNVEV (reference sequence). CDR3 amino acids: CASSFVGNTGELFF. CDR3 sequence (DNA): TGTGCCAGCAGTTTTGTAGGGAACACCGGGGAGCTGTTTTTT.

The V gene is TRBV5-1, the J gene TRBJ2-5, with no clear D. Trimming stripped 0 bases from V and 3 bases from J, with 9 bases between. CDR3 size: 14 residues. CDR1 SGHRS and CDR2 YFSETQ come from the germline V gene. DNA of the CDR3: TGCGCCAGCAGCTTGGCTACGGTTAAAGAGACCCAGTACTTC. Translated, it gives CASSLATVKETQYF.

The V gene is TRBV7-8, the J gene TRBJ2-4, with 8 bases matching TRBD2. V was clipped by 5 bases and J by 5 bases; unmatched bases: 11. The CDR3 is 16 residues long. Germline-derived CDR1 and CDR2 are SGHVS and FQNEAQ. Here the CDR3 reads CASSPIKKAGENIQYF. CDR3 coding DNA: TGTGCCAGCAGCCCGATTAAGAAAGCGGGGGAAAACATTCAGTACTTC.

This clonotype was seen repeatedly, ten times or more. The rearrangement uses TRBV12-3 or TRBV12-4 and TRBJ1-1, with TRBD1 as a possible D gene (5 bases). The V end was cut by 6 bases, the J end by 7 bases, with 12 bases between. This CDR3 region has 12 residues. For the CDR3, the DNA is TGTGCCAGCAGACAGGAATGGGGTGAAGCTTTCTTT. It specifies CASRQEWGEAFF.

The chain uses TRBV12-3 or TRBV12-4 and TRBJ2-5; D not certain. V was pared by 5 bases and J by 8 bases, with 9 bases between. This CDR3 comprises 11 residues. The CDR3 sequence: CASSRQSTQYF. The CDR3, as DNA: TGTGCCAGCAGTCGGCAGAGTACCCAGTACTTC.

This clonotype was counted at least ten times. The conserved phenylalanine or tryptophan normally closing the CDR3 is absent here, so this likely arose from a read error. The gene calls are TRBV28 and TRBJ2-7; D gene ambiguous. From germline, CDR1 is MDHEN and CDR2 SYDVKM. CDR3 length: 11 residues. The ends were cut back, 3 bases at V and 5 bases at J, with 5 bases in the middle. The CDR3 bases are TGTGCCAGCAGTTTGGGGAACGAGCAGTACCTC. Amino acid sequence: CASSLGNEQYL.

The CDR3 spells CASSLDSLGSYGYTF. CDR3 bases: TGTGCCAGCAGCTTAGATAGTTTGGGCAGCTATGGCTACACCTTC. The chain combines TRBV11-2 with TRBJ1-2; D remains unclear. The CDR3 is 15 residues long. Trimming pared 0 bases from V and 4 bases from J, leaving 12 bases between. Per the germline V gene, CDR1 is SGHAT and CDR2 is FQNNGV. Using reference TRBV11-2 and TRBJ1-2 for the parts outside the CDR3, the full variable domain is EAGVAQSPRYKIIEKRQSVAFWCNPISGHATLYWYQQILGQGPKLLIQFQNNGVVDDSQLPKDRFSAERLKGVDSTLKIQPAKLEDSAVYLCASSLDSLGSYGYTFGSGTRLTVV.

This clonotype was recorded at least ten times. The chain employs TRBV6-1 and TRBJ1-1; D remains ambiguous. CDR3 length: 14 amino acids. Trimming left V 4 bases short and J 2 bases short, with 11 bases between. Germline assignment: CDR1 MNHNS and CDR2 SASEGT. The CDR3 region has the DNA TGTGCCAGCAGTGCCTCAAACCTAAACACTGAAGCTTTCTTT. This gives the protein CASSASNLNTEAFF.